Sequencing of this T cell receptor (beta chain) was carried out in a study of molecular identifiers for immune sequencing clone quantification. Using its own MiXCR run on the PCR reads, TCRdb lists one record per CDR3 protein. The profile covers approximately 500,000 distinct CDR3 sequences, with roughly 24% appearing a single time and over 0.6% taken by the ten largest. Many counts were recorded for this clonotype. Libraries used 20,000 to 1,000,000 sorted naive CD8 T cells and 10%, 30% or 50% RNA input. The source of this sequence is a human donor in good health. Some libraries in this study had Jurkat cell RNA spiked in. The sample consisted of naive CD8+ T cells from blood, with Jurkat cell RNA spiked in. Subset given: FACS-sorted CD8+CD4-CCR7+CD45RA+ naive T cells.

The CDR3 protein is CASSFSSYNEKLFF. The CDR3 region has the DNA TGTGCCAGCAGCTTTTCCTCCTATAATGAAAAACTGTTTTTT. The V gene is TRBV7-9, the J gene TRBJ1-4; no clear D gene. V shed 3 bases and J shed 4 bases, with 9 bases lying between them. Germline V gives CDR1 SEHNR, CDR2 FQNEAQ (reference sequence). This CDR3 is built from 14 residues.